The 27 T cell receptor beta chains below were found in one sample sequenced in a study of blood T cells in healthy people across ages. Using a J-beta primer mix together with a sample-barcoded 5' primer, a second PCR was run for about 6 to 11 cycles. One entry per CDR3 protein results from TCRdb running MiXCR on the 5' RACE reads. The sample lists around 1.5 million distinct CDR3 sequences, around 39% occurring once. Sequencing was done on a sample of blood. These receptors were obtained from a woman aged 18 to 35 in good health.

This clonotype was seen a handful of times. The DNA for the CDR3 is TGCGCCAGCAGCTTGGCATGGGGCCGACTCCAGCCCCAGCATTTT. Its translation is CASSLAWGRLQPQHF. The rearrangement uses TRBV5-1 and TRBJ1-5; tentatively, D is TRBD1 (5 bases). Trimming cost V 0 bases and J 7 bases, with 14 bases left between them. The V gene's germline CDR1 is SGHRS and CDR2 YFSETQ. The CDR3 length is 15 residues.

The gene calls are TRBV2 and TRBJ1-4, with TRBD1 matching over 9 bases. Looked up from germline, CDR1 is SNHLY and CDR2 is FYNNEI. V gave up 8 bases and J gave up 7 bases; unmatched junction bases: 8. The CDR3 has 14 amino acids. The CDR3 sequence: CASGPQGAPEKLFF. The CDR3 nucleotides are TGTGCCAGCGGCCCACAGGGGGCGCCTGAAAAACTGTTTTTT.

This clonotype was recorded a few times. The rearrangement joins TRBV6-6 to TRBJ1-4, with 8 bases identical to TRBD1. This CDR3 has 14 residues. V gave up 5 bases and J gave up 5 bases; unmatched junction bases: 4. CDR1 is MNHNY and CDR2 is SVGAGI in the germline V gene (reference sequence). The CDR3 protein is CASSPRGQNEKLFF. The CDR3 coding sequence is TGTGCCAGCAGTCCCAGGGGGCAGAATGAAAAACTGTTTTTT.

A few counts support this clonotype. The V call is TRBV14, the J call TRBJ2-7; D remains ambiguous. The V gene's germline CDR1 is SGHDN and CDR2 FVKESK. Trimming stripped 5 bases from V and 2 bases from J, with 10 bases between. The CDR3 spans 13 residues. CDR3 sequence (DNA): TGTGCCAGCAGCGTGTGGCCGACCTACGAGCAGTACTTC. Its translation: CASSVWPTYEQYF.

This chain uses TRBV5-1 with TRBJ2-1; TRBD2 agrees at 7 bases. In germline, CDR1 is SGHRS, CDR2 YFSETQ. V lost 3 bases and J lost 8; bases outside the gene matches: 8. The CDR3 has 14 amino acids. The CDR3 sequence is CASSSEAGLYEQFF. CDR3 DNA sequence: TGCGCCAGCAGCTCGGAAGCGGGGCTTTATGAGCAGTTCTTC.

This chain uses TRBV12-3 or TRBV12-4 with TRBJ1-2, with unresolved D. Trimming left V 5 bases short and J 6 bases short, with 10 bases between. The CDR3 spans 12 residues. The CDR3 spells CASSPREHGYTF. The CDR3 nucleotides read TGTGCCAGCAGTCCGAGGGAGCATGGCTACACCTTC.

In regard to this clonotype: A read error may explain this, as a much larger clone is one base away. The CDR3 loop is CASSVRDSNYYEQYF. The CDR3 nucleotides are TGTGCCAGCAGTGTCCGGGACTCCAACTACTACGAGCAGTACTTC. The chain has TRBV27 and TRBJ2-7; maybe TRBD2 (6 bases). CDR3 size: 15 residues. Trimming cost V 5 bases and J 3 bases, with 17 bases left between them. Germline CDR1 and CDR2: MNHEY and SMNVEV (reference sequence).

A remark on this clonotype: One end of the junction is discordant with germline, which a read error may explain. The gene calls are TRBV10-3 and TRBJ2-3; D ambiguous. Germline CDR1 and CDR2: ENHRY and SYGVKD. The CDR3 has 15 amino acids. The CDR3: CAISTDLTATETQYF. CDR3 in DNA: TGTGCCATCAGCACTGACTTAACTGCAACAGAGACGCAGTATTTT.

The J gene is TRBJ1-6, the V gene TRBV7-2; TRBD1 matches at 11 bases. The CDR3 is 14 residues long. V lost 1 base, J lost 12 bases, and 2 bases stayed unmatched. Looked up from germline, CDR1 is SGHTA and CDR2 is FQGNSA. The CDR3 spells CASSLGDRGVPLHF. The CDR3 DNA reads TGTGCCAGCAGCTTAGGGGACAGGGGGGTACCCCTCCACTTT.

The rearrangement links TRBV6-1 to TRBJ1-2; 8 positions match TRBD1. V was pared by 3 bases and J by 6 bases, with 12 bases of the junction left unmatched. The CDR3 covers 16 residues. CDR1 MNHNS and CDR2 SASEGT come from the germline V gene. This CDR3 reads CASSDTFQGAMDGYTF. CDR3 DNA: TGTGCCAGCAGTGATACCTTCCAGGGGGCGATGGATGGCTACACCTTC.

This clonotype has just one count. This chain connects TRBV4-1 to TRBJ2-3, with D unresolved. The CDR3 consists of 13 residues. Germline loops: CDR1 MGHRA, CDR2 YSYEKL. V shed 2 bases and J shed 3 bases, with 6 bases lying between them. CDR3 region: CASSQPTTDTQYF. The CDR3 nucleotides read TGCGCCAGCAGCCAACCAACAACAGATACGCAGTATTTT.

The chain employs TRBV12-3 or TRBV12-4 and TRBJ2-1; 7 bases map to TRBD2. The CDR3 contains 12 residues. The ends lost 5 bases at V and 10 bases at J; junction bases unmatched: 5. The CDR3 here is CASSQGTTEQFF. DNA for the CDR3: TGTGCCAGCAGTCAAGGGACTACCGAGCAGTTCTTC.

This clonotype was seen a few times. The gene calls are TRBV24-1 and TRBJ1-2; D gene ambiguous. V was pared by 2 bases and J by 2 bases, with 8 bases between. The germline V gene has CDR1 KGHDR and CDR2 SFDVKD. The CDR3 extends over 14 amino acids. CDR3 amino acids: CATSDSQINYGYTF. CDR3 DNA sequence: TGTGCCACCAGTGATTCCCAAATCAACTATGGCTACACCTTC.

This clonotype was counted a few times. The rearrangement uses TRBV28 and TRBJ1-1; D ambiguous. Trimming took off 7 bases at V and 0 bases at J, with 9 bases between the two ends. Germline loops: CDR1 MDHEN, CDR2 SYDVKM. The CDR3 has 13 amino acids. CDR3 amino acids: CASTLRVNTEAFF. The CDR3 region has the DNA TGTGCCAGCACCTTGCGGGTGAACACTGAAGCTTTCTTT.

This clonotype has a handful of counts. This chain connects TRBV11-2 to TRBJ2-7; 10 bases line up with TRBD2. CDR3 size: 14 residues. Germline CDR1 SGHAT, CDR2 FQNNGV. Trimming took 5 bases from V and 5 from J; bases not matched to a gene: 6. The CDR3 here is CASSTGLARNEQYF. The CDR3 DNA reads TGTGCCAGCAGCACGGGACTAGCGCGCAACGAGCAGTACTTC. Based on the CDR3 plus reference TRBV11-2 and TRBJ2-7, the full variable domain is EAGVAQSPRYKIIEKRQSVAFWCNPISGHATLYWYQQILGQGPKLLIQFQNNGVVDDSQLPKDRFSAERLKGVDSTLKIQPAKLEDSAVYLCASSTGLARNEQYFGPGTRLTVT.

In DNA, the CDR3 is TGTGCCAGCAGTACCATATACAGGGGTTGGGAGACCCAGTACTTC. It encodes CASSTIYRGWETQYF. The chain links TRBV27 to TRBJ2-5, with 7 bases identical to TRBD1. The CDR3 is 15 residues long. With 5 bases clipped from V and 5 bases from J, the junction kept 11 bases outside the gene matches. In germline, CDR1 is MNHEY, CDR2 SMNVEV (reference sequence).

V is TRBV29-1 and J is TRBJ2-5; D is unresolved. Between the trimmed V and J ends, which lost 6 bases and 5 bases, there was a span of 10 bases. Germline assignment: CDR1 SQVTM and CDR2 ANQGSEA. CDR3 length: 11 residues. The CDR3 spells CSVLPAETQYF. The DNA of the CDR3 is TGCAGCGTCCTCCCGGCGGAGACCCAGTACTTC. The whole variable domain, filled in from reference TRBV29-1 and TRBJ2-5, reads SAVISQKPSRDICQRGTSLTIQCQVDSQVTMMFWYRQQPGQSLTLIATANQGSEATYESGFVIDKFPISRPNLTFSTLTVSNMSPEDSSIYLCSVLPAETQYFGPGTRLLVL.

The chain is built from TRBV29-1 and TRBJ2-7, with D possibly called TRBD1 or TRBD2 (6 bases each). Germline values: CDR1 SQVTM, CDR2 ANQGSEA. The V gene lost 5 bases and the J gene lost 5 bases, with 13 bases spanning the gap. The CDR3 spans 12 residues. DNA of the CDR3: TGCAGCGTTCTAGGGGGGTCTGACGAGCAGTACTTC. Protein: CSVLGGSDEQYF.

The V and J genes are TRBV20-1 and TRBJ1-1; D ambiguous. The CDR3 runs to 13 residues. The V gene lost 3 bases and the J gene lost 1 base, with 9 bases spanning the gap. The germline gives CDR1 DFQATT, CDR2 SNEGSKA (reference sequence). CDR3: CSASTIRNTEAFF. DNA of the CDR3: TGCAGTGCTAGCACCATCCGGAACACTGAAGCTTTCTTT.

This clonotype was seen a handful of times. The chain combines TRBV4-1 with TRBJ2-3; D gene ambiguous. Germline loops: CDR1 MGHRA, CDR2 YSYEKL. Trimming removed 4 bases at V and 1 base at J, with 12 bases between. There are 15 residues in the CDR3. As DNA, the CDR3 is TGCGCCAGCAGCCTCGGGCTGCACGGCACAGATACGCAGTATTTT. Its protein product is CASSLGLHGTDTQYF.

The table lists this clonotype with a few counts. This sequence joins TRBV20-1 and TRBJ2-5; D perhaps matches TRBD1 (6 bases). The J call is doubtful: the DNA matches TRBJ2-7 better. The CDR3 sequence is 15 residues long. Germline CDR1 DFQATT, CDR2 SNEGSKA (reference sequence). CDR3 DNA: TGCAGTGCTCACCAGGGGAGCCCGTCAAGGGACGAGCAGTACTTC. Its protein is CSAHQGSPSRDEQYF.

This clonotype was counted a few times. J is TRBJ2-7 and V is TRBV27; 9 bases fit TRBD1. CDR1 and CDR2 from the germline V gene are MNHEY and SMNVEV (reference sequence). V shed 5 bases, J shed 2 bases, and the junction held 4 bases outside the gene matches. The CDR3 has 14 residues. CDR3 DNA: TGTGCCAGCAGTATTGGGACAGGGCCCTACGAGCAGTACTTC. Protein: CASSIGTGPYEQYF.

The sample holds many counts of this clonotype. This chain joins TRBV6-1 and TRBJ1-1; the D is unclear. The germline V gene encodes CDR1 MNHNS and CDR2 SASEGT. With 4 bases removed from V and 0 bases from J, the gap between germline ends came to 3 bases. This CDR3 comprises 12 residues. This chain's CDR3 is CASSGMNTEAFF. CDR3 bases: TGTGCCAGCAGTGGAATGAACACTGAAGCTTTCTTT.

This clonotype was seen a handful of times. This chain links TRBV12-3 or TRBV12-4 with TRBJ2-1; either TRBD1 or TRBD2 may fit D (5 bases each). The end of the DNA aligns better with TRBJ2-7, so the J call may be wrong. CDR3 size: 15 residues. For the CDR3, the DNA is TGTGCCAGCAGTTTAGCGGGACGTTCCTACAATGAGCAGTACTTC. As protein: CASSLAGRSYNEQYF.

This chain links TRBV12-3 or TRBV12-4 with TRBJ1-2; D perhaps matches TRBD1 (5 bases). The CDR3 contains 15 residues. Trimming removed 4 bases from V and 6 bases from J, with 18 bases in between. The CDR3 region has the DNA TGTGCCAGCAGTTGCCGGTGCAGGGTCACTGATGGCTACACCTTC. It codes for CASSCRCRVTDGYTF.

This chain links TRBV7-8 with TRBJ2-7; tentatively, D is TRBD2 (5 bases). This CDR3 has 18 amino acids. Trimming took off 5 bases at V and 7 bases at J, with 30 bases between the two ends. Germline assignment: CDR1 SGHVS and CDR2 FQNEAQ. The CDR3 here is CASSPPLGLAPRYNEQYF. CDR3 bases: TGTGCCAGCAGCCCACCCCTCGGGCTAGCCCCTAGATACAATGAGCAGTACTTC.

The chain has TRBV9 and TRBJ2-5, with D possibly matching TRBD2 (5 bases). The J call may be in error: the DNA end matches TRBJ2-7 better. CDR1 SGDLS and CDR2 YYNGEE come from the germline V gene. The CDR3 has 13 residues. CDR3 sequence reads: CASSVGRGNEQYF. CDR3 coding DNA: TGTGCCAGCAGCGTAGGGAGAGGGAACGAGCAGTACTTC.